This T cell receptor beta chain was captured by sequencing in a study of human T cells and chemical hapten exposure. Study-level background: Researchers reported sensitizing a roughly 2 cm by roughly 2 cm upper inner arm skin site with 2% DPC. Across its approximately 25 weeks, the study gave patients weekly diphenylcyclopropenone doses to the scalp.

Separate cDNA molecules received unique molecular identifiers, which the library attached to them. Each CDR3 protein is one row after TCRdb ran MiXCR on the RACE reads. Found here are a few hundred thousand distinct CDR3 sequences, about 5.4% of them singletons; the top ten hold less than 9%. Regarding time point: pre-sensitization, week 0. Treatment defined: therapeutic diphenylcyclopropenone sensitization with weekly scalp DPC. The sample holds a few counts of this clonotype. The J segment lost 0 bases and the V segment lost 3 bases, leaving 4 bases of the junction unmatched. This CDR3 region has 15 residues. Per the germline V gene, CDR1 is DFQATT and CDR2 is SNEGSKA (reference sequence).

The V call is TRBV20-1, the J call TRBJ2-7; 11 nucleotides align to TRBD1. Specimen: whole blood, collected in connection with sensitization to the hapten diphenylcyclopropenone (DPC). The origin of this receptor is a woman between 18 and 30 years old with alopecia areata. Some clones in this sample may be carry-over from other donors' samples. In nucleotides, the CDR3 is TGCAGTGCTAGGAGGACAGGGGGCCTCTCCTACGAGCAGTACTTC. Its protein is CSARRTGGLSYEQYF.